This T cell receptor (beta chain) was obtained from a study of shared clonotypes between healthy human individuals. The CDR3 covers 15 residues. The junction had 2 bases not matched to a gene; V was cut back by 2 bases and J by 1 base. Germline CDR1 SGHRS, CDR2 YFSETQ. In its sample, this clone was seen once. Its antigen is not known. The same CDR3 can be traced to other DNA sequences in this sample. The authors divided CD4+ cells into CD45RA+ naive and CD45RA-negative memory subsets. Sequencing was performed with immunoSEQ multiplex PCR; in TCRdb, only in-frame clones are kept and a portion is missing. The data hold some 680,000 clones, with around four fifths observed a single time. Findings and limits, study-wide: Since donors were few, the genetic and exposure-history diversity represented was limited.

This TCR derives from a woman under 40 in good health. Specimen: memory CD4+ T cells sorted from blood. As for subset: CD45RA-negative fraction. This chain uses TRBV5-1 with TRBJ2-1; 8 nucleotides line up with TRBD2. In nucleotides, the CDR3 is TGCGCCAGCAGCTTAACTAGCGGATCCTACAATGAGCAGTTCTTC. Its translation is CASSLTSGSYNEQFF. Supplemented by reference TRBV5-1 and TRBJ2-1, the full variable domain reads KAGVTQTPRYLIKTRGQQVTLSCSPISGHRSVSWYQQTPGQGLQFLFEYFSETQRNKGNFPGRFSGRQFSNSRSEMNVSTLELGDSALYLCASSLTSGSYNEQFFGPGTRLTVL.